One T cell receptor beta chain is described in this entry. The antigen remains unidentified. The data stem from a study of cytomegalovirus exposure and HLA in healthy donors. On the study more broadly: Early on, a data release was issued that held roughly 84 million unique TCRs from HLA-typed donors.

General study results and limits: A classifier reportedly called cytomegalovirus status with high sensitivity and specificity.

It was with 60 Vbeta and 13 Jbeta primers that the PCR ran. Profiling relied on immunoSEQ multiplex PCR, and the TCRdb table lists in-frame clones only, not all of them. The sample records about 160,000 clones, about 80% being singletons. The germline CDR1 and CDR2 sequences are SGHNT and YYREEE (reference sequence). The CDR3 covers 15 residues. V was shortened by 4 bases and J by 7 bases, with 17 bases between the two germline ends. The source is a woman aged 35 to 49 in good health and CMV-seronegative. The chain recombines TRBV5-4 with TRBJ1-4; perhaps TRBD1 as D (6 bases). Source material: PBMCs. The CDR3 DNA follows: TGTGCCAGCAGCCCCCAAGGGGGGGAAGGTGAAAAACTGTTTTTT. Translating it yields CASSPQGGEGEKLFF.